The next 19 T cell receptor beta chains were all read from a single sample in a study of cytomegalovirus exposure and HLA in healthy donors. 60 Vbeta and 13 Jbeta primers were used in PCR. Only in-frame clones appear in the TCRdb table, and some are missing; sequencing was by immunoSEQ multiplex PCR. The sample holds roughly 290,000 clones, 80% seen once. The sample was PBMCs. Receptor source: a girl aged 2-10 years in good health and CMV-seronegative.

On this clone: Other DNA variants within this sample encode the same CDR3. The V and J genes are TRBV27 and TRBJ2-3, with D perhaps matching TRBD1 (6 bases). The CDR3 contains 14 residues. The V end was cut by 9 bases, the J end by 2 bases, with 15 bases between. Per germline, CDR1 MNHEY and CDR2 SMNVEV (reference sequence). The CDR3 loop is CASTPGQATDTQYF. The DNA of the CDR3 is TGTGCCAGTACCCCGGGACAAGCCACAGATACGCAGTATTTT.

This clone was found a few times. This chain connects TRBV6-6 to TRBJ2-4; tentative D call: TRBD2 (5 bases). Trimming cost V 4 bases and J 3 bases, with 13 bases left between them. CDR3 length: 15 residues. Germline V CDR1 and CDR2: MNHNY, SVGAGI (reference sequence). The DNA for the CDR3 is TGTGCCAGCAGTTCCCGGGGAGCTGGCAAAAACATTCAGTACTTC. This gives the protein CASSSRGAGKNIQYF.

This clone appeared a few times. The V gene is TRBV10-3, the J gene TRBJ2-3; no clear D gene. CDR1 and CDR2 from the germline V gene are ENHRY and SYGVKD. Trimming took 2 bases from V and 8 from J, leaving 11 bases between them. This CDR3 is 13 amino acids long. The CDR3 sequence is CAISEMEGATQYF. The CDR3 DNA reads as TGTGCCATCAGTGAGATGGAAGGAGCTACGCAGTATTTT.

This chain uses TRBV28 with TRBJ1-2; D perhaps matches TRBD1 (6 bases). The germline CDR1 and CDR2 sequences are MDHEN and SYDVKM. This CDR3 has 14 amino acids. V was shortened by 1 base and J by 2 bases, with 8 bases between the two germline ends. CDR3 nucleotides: TGTGCCAGCAGTTTATCCACAGGGAACTATGGCTACACCTTC. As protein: CASSLSTGNYGYTF.

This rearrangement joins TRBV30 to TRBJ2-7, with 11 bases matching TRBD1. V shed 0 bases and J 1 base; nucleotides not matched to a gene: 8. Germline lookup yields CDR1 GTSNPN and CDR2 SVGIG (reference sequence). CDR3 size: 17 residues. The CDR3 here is CAWSVKPGTGGSYEQYF. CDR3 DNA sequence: TGTGCCTGGAGTGTAAAGCCCGGGACAGGGGGGTCCTACGAGCAGTACTTC.

In DNA, the CDR3 is TGCGCCAGCAGCTTGTTCTCGTCCACTGATGTCCCCTACGAGCAGTACTTC. Translation gives CASSLFSSTDVPYEQYF. This sequence joins TRBV5-1 and TRBJ2-7, with unresolved D. Trimming removed 1 base at V and 2 bases at J, with 19 bases between. Germline V gene sequence: CDR1 SGHRS, CDR2 YFSETQ. This CDR3 is built from 17 residues.

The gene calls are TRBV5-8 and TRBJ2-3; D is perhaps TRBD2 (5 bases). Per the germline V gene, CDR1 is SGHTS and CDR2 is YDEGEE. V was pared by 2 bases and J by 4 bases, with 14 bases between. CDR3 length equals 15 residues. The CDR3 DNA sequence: TGTGCCAGCAGCTTTGGCTCTAGCACTGCAGATACGCAGTATTTT. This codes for CASSFGSSTADTQYF.

Written as DNA, the CDR3 is TGTGCCAGCAGCTATGGGACAGCCGACACCGGGGAGCTGTTTTTT. Its translation: CASSYGTADTGELFF. This chain joins TRBV4-2 and TRBJ2-2; 7 nucleotides agree with TRBD1. The CDR3 extends over 15 amino acids. The germline gives CDR1 LGHNA, CDR2 YNFKEQ. J was trimmed by 3 bases and V by 5 bases; bases with no gene match: 6.

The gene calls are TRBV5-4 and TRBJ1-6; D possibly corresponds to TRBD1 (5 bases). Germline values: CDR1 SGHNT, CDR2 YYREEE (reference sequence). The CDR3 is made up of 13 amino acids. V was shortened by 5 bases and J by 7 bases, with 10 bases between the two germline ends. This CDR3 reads CASRGDRNSPLHF. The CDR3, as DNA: TGTGCCAGCAGAGGAGACAGAAATTCACCCCTCCACTTT.

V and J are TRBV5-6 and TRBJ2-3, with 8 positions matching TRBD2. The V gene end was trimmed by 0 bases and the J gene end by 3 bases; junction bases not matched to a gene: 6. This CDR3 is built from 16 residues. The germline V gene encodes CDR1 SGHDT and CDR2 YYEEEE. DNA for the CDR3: TGTGCCAGCAGCTTGGGGGCGGGGGGCATTACAGATACGCAGTATTTT. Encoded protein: CASSLGAGGITDTQYF. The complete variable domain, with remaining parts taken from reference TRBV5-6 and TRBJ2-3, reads DAGVTQSPTHLIKTRGQQVTLRCSPKSGHDTVSWYQQALGQGPQFIFQYYEEEERQRGNFPDRFSGHQFPNYSSELNVNALLLGDSALYLCASSLGAGGITDTQYFGPGTRLTVL.

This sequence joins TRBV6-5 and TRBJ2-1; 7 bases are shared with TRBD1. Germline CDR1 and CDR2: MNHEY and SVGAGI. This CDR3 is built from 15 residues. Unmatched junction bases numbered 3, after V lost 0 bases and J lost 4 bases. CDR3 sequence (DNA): TGTGCCAGCAGTTACTCGGGGACAGATTACAATGAGCAGTTCTTC. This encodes CASSYSGTDYNEQFF.

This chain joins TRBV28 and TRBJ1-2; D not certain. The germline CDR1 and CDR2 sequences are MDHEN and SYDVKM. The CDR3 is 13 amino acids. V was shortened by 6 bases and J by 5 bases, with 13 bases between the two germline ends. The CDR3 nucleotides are TGTGCCAGCAGCGGAAAAGAGGCATATGGCTACACCTTC. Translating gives CASSGKEAYGYTF.

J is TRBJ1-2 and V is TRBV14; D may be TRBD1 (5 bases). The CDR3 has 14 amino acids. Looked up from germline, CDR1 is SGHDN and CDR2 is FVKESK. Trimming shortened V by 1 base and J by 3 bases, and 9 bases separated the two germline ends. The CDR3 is CASSQVDNYYGYTF. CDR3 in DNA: TGTGCCAGCAGCCAAGTGGACAACTACTATGGCTACACCTTC.

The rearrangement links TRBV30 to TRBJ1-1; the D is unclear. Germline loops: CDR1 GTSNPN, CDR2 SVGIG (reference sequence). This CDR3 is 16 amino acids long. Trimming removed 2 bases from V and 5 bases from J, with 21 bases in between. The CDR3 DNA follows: TGTGCCTGGAGTTATTCCGTGCTCGTGGTCGGGACTGAAGCTTTCTTT. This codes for CAWSYSVLVVGTEAFF.

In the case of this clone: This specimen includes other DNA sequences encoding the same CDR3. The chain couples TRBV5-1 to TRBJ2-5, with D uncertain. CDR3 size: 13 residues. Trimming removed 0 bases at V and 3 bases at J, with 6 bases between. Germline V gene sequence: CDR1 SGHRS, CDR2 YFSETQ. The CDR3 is CASSLASEETQYF. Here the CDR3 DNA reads TGCGCCAGCAGCTTGGCCAGTGAAGAGACCCAGTACTTC.

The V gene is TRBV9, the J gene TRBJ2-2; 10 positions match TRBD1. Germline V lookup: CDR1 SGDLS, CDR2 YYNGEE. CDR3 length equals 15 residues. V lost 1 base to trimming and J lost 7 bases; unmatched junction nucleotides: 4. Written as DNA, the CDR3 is TGTGCCAGCAGCGTAAGGGACAGGGGAGGCGGGGAGCTGTTTTTT. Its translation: CASSVRDRGGGELFF.

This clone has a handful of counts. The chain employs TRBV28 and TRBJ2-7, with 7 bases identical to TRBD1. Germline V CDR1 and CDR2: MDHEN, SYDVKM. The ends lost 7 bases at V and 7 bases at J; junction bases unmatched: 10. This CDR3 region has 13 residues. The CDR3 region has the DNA TGTGCCAGCACCCTGACAGGGACGGGAGAGCAGTACTTC. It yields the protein CASTLTGTGEQYF.

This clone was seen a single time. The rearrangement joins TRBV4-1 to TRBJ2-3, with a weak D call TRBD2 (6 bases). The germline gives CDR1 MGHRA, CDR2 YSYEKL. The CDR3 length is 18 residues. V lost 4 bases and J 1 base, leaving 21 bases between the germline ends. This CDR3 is CASSRRTGMGGGTDTQYF. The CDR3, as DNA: TGCGCCAGCAGCCGGAGGACGGGAATGGGAGGAGGCACAGATACGCAGTATTTT.

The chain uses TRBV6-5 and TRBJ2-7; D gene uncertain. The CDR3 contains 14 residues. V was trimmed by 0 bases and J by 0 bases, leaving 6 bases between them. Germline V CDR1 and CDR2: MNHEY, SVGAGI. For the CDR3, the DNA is TGTGCCAGCAGTTACTCGAGACACTCCTACGAGCAGTACTTC. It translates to CASSYSRHSYEQYF.